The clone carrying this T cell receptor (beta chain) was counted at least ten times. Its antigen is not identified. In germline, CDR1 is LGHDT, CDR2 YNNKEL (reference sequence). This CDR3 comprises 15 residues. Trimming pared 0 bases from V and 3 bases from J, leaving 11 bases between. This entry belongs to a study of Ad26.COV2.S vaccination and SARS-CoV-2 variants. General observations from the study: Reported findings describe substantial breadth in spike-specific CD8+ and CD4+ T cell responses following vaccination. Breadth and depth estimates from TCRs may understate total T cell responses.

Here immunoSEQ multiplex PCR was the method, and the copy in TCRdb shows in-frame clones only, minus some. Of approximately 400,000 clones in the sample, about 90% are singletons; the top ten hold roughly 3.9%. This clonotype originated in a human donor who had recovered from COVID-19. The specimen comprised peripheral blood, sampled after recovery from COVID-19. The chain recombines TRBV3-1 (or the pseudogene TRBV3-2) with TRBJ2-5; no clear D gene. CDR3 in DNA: TGTGCCAGCAGCCAAGAATTCGCCGACGAAGAGACCCAGTACTTC. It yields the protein CASSQEFADEETQYF.